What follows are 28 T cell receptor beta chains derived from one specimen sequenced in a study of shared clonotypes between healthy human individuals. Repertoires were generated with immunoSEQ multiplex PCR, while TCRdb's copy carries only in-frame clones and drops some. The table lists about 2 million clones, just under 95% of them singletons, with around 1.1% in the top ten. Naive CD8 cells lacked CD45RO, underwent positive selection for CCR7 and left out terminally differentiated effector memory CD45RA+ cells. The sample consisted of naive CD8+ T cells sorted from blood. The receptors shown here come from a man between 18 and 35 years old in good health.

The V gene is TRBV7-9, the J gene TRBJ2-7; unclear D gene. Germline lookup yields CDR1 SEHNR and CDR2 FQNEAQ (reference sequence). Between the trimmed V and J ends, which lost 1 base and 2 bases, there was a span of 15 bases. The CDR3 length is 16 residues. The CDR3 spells CASSLEPGNFAYEQYF. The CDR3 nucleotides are TGTGCCAGCAGCTTAGAACCAGGAAATTTCGCCTACGAGCAGTACTTC.

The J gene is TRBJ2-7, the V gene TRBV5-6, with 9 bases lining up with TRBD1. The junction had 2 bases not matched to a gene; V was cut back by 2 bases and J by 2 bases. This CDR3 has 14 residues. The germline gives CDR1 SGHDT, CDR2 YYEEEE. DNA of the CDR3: TGTGCCAGCAGCTTACAGGGGGCAACCTACGAGCAGTACTTC. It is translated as CASSLQGATYEQYF.

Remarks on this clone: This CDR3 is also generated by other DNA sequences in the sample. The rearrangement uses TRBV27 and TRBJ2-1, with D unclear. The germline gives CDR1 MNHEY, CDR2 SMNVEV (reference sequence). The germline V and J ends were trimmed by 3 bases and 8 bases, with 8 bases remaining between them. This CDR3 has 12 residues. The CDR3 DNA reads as TGTGCCAGCAGTTTGATTGGAGATGAGCAGTTCTTC. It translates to CASSLIGDEQFF.

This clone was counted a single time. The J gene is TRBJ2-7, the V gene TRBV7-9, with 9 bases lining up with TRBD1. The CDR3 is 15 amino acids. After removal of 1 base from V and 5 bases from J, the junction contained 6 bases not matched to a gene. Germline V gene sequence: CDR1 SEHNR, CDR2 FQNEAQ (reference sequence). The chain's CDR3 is CASSLEGTGNHEQYF. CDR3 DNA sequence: TGTGCCAGCAGCTTAGAGGGGACAGGGAACCACGAGCAGTACTTC.

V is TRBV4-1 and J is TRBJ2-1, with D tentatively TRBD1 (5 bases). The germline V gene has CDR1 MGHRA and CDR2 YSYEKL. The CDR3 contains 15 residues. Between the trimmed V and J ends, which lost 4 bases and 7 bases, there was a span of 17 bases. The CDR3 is CASSPERQGGNEQFF. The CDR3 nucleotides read TGCGCCAGCAGCCCCGAGAGGCAGGGTGGGAATGAGCAGTTCTTC.

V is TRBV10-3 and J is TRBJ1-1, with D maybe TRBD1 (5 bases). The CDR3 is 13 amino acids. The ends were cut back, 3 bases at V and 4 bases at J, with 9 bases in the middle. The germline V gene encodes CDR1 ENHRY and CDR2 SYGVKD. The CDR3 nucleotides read TGTGCCATCAGTGAAGAGGGGAGCACTGAAGCTTTCTTT. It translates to CAISEEGSTEAFF.

In nucleotides, the CDR3 is TGTGCCAGCAGCGACAGTCCCTCTAAAGTAAAGACCTTC. Its translation: CASSDSPSKVKTF. This chain uses TRBV6-5 with TRBJ1-2, with TRBD1 as a possible D gene (5 bases). The V and J ends lost 6 bases and 14 bases respectively, with 22 bases between them. The V gene's germline CDR1 is MNHEY and CDR2 SVGAGI. CDR3 length: 13 amino acids.

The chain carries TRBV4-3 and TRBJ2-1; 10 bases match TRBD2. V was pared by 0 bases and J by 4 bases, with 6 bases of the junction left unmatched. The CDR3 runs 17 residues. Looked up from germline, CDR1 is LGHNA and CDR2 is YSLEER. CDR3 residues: CASSQDITSGIYNEQFF. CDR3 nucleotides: TGCGCCAGCAGCCAAGATATTACTAGCGGGATTTACAATGAGCAGTTCTTC.

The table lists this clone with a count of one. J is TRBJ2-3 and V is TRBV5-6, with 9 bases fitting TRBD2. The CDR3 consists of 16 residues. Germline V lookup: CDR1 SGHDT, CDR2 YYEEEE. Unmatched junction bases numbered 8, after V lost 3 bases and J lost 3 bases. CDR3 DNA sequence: TGTGCCAGCAGCTCCCTAGGGAGCGGGGGGACAGATACGCAGTATTTT. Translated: CASSSLGSGGTDTQYF.

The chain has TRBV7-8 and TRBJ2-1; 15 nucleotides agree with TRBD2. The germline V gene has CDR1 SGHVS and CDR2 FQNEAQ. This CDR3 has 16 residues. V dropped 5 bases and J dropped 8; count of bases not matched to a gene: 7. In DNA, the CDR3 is TGTGCCAGCAGCCCGGGACTAGCGGGGGGCTCGGATGAGCAGTTCTTC. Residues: CASSPGLAGGSDEQFF.

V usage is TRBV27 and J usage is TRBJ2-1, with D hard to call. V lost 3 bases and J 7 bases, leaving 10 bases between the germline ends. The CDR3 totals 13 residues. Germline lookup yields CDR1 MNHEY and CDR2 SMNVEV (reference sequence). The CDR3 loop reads CASSFNPPNEQFF. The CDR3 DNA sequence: TGTGCCAGCAGTTTTAACCCGCCGAATGAGCAGTTCTTC.

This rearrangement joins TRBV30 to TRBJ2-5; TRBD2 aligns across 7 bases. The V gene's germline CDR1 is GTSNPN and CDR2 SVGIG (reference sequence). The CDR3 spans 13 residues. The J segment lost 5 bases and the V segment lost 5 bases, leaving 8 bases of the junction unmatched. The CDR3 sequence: CAWGPGLRETQYF. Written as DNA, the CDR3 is TGTGCCTGGGGACCGGGACTACGGGAGACCCAGTACTTC.

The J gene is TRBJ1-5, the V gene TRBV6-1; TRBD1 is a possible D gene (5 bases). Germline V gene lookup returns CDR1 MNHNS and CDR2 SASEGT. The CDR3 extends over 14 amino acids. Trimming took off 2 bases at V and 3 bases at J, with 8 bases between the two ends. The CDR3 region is CASSEQGVNQPQHF. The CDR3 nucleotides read TGTGCCAGCAGTGAACAGGGAGTCAATCAGCCCCAGCATTTT.

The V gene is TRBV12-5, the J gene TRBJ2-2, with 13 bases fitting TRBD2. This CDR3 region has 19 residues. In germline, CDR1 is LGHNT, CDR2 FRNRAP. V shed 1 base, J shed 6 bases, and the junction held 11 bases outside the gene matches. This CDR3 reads CASGLAKLAGGPWPGELFF. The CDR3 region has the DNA TGTGCTAGTGGTTTGGCAAAACTAGCGGGAGGGCCTTGGCCCGGGGAGCTGTTTTTT.

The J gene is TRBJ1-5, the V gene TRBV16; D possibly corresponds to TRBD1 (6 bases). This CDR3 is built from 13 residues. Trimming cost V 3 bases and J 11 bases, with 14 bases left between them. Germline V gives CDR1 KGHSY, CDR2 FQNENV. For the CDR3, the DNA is TGTGCCAGCAGCCACGCCCCAGGGGAAGCCCAGCATTTT. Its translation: CASSHAPGEAQHF.

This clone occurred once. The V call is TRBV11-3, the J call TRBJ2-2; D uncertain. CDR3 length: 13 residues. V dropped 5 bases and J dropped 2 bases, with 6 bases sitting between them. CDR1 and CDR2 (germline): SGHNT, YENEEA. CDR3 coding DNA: TGTGCCAGCAGCGCACTTAACACCGGGGAGCTGTTTTTT. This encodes CASSALNTGELFF.

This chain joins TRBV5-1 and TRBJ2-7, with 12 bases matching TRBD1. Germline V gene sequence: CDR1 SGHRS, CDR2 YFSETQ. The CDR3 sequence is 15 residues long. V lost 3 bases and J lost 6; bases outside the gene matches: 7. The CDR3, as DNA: TGCGCCAGCAGCTCGTCCGGGACAGGGGGCTCCGAGCAGTACTTC. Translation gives CASSSSGTGGSEQYF. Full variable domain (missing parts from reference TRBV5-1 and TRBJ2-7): KAGVTQTPRYLIKTRGQQVTLSCSPISGHRSVSWYQQTPGQGLQFLFEYFSETQRNKGNFPGRFSGRQFSNSRSEMNVSTLELGDSALYLCASSSSGTGGSEQYFGPGTRLTVT.

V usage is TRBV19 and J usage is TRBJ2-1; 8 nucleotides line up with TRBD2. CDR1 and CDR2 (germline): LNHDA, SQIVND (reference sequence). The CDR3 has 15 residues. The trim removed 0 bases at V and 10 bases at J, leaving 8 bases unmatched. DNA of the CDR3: TGTGCCAGTAGTATAGACCTTACTAGCGGCGAAGAGCAGTTCTTC. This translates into CASSIDLTSGEEQFF.

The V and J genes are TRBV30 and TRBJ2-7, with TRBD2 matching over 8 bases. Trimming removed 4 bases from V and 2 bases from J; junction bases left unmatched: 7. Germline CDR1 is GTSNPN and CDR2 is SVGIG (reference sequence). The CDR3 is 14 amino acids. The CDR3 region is CAWNLPGGTYEQYF. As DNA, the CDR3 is TGTGCCTGGAACCTACCGGGGGGGACCTACGAGCAGTACTTC.

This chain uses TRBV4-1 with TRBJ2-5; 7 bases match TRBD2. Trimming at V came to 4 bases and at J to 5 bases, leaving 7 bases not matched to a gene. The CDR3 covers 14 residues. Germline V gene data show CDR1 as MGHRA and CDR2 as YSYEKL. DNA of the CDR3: TGCGCCAGCAGCCCGGGACTACTGCTCGAGACCCAGTACTTC. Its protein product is CASSPGLLLETQYF.

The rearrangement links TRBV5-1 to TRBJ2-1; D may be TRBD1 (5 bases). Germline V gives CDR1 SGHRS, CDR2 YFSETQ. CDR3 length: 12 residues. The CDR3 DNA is TGCTCCTGCCACAAGGACAACAATGAGCAGTTCTTC. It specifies CSCHKDNNEQFF.

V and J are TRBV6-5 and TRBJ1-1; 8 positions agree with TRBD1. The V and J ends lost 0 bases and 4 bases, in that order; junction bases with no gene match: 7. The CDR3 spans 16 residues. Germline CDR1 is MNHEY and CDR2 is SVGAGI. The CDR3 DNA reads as TGTGCCAGCAGTTACTCGACAGGGGTACGGGGCACTGAAGCTTTCTTT. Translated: CASSYSTGVRGTEAFF.

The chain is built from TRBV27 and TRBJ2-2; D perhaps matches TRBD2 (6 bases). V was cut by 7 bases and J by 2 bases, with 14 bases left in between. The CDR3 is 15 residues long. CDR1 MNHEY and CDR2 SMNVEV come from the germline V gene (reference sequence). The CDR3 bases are TGTGCCAGCACCACCGGGACTCGAAACACCGGGGAGCTGTTTTTT. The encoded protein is CASTTGTRNTGELFF.

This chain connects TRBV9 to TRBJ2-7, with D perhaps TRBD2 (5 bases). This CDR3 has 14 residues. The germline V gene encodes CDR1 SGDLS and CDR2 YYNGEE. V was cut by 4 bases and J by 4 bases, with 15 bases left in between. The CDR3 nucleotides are TGTGCCAGCAGCCCCGGAGGAGCGGATTACGAGCAGTACTTC. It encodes CASSPGGADYEQYF.

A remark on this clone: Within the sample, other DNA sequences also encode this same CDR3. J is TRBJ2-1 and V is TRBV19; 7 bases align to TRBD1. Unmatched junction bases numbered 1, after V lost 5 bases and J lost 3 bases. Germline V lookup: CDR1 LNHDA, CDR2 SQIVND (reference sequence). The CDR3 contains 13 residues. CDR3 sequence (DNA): TGTGCCAGTAGTTGGGACAGCTACAATGAGCAGTTCTTC. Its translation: CASSWDSYNEQFF. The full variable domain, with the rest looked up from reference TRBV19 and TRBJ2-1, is DGGITQSPKYLFRKEGQNVTLSCEQNLNHDAMYWYRQDPGQGLRLIYYSQIVNDFQKGDIAEGYSVSREKKESFPLTVTSAQKNPTAFYLCASSWDSYNEQFFGPGTRLTVL.

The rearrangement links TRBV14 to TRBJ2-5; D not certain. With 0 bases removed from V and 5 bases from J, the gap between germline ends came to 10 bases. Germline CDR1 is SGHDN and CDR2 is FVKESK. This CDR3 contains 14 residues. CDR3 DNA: TGTGCCAGCAGCCAAGACTACGTGTTGGAGACCCAGTACTTC. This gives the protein CASSQDYVLETQYF.

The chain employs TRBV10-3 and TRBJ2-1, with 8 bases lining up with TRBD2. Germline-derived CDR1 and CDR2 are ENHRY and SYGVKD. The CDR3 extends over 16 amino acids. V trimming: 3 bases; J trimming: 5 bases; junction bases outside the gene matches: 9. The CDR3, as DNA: TGTGCCATCAGTGATCCGGGACTAGATGGGCACAATGAGCAGTTCTTC. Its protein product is CAISDPGLDGHNEQFF.

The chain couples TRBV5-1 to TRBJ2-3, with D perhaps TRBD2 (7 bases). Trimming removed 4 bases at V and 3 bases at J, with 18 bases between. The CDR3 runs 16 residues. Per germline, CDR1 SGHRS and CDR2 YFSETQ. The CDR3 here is CASSGTMGGWTDTQYF. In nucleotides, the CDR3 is TGCGCCAGCAGCGGGACTATGGGGGGCTGGACAGATACGCAGTATTTT.